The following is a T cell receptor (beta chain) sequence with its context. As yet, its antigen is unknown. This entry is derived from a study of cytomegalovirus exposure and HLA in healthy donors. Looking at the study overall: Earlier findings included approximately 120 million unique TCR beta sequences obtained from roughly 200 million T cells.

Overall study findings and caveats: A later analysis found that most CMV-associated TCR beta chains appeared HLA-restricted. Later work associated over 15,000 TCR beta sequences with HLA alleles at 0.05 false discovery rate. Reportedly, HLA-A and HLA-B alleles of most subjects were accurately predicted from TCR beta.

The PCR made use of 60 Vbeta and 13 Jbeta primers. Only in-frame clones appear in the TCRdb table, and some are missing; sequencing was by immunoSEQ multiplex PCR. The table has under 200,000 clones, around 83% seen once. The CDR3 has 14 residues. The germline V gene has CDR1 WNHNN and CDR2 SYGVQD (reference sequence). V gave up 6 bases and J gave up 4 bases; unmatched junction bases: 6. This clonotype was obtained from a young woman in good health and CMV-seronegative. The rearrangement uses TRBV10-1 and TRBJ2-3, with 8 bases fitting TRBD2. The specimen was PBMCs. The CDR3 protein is CASSSDGGADTQYF. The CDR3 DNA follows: TGCGCCAGCAGCTCGGACGGGGGGGCAGATACGCAGTATTTT.